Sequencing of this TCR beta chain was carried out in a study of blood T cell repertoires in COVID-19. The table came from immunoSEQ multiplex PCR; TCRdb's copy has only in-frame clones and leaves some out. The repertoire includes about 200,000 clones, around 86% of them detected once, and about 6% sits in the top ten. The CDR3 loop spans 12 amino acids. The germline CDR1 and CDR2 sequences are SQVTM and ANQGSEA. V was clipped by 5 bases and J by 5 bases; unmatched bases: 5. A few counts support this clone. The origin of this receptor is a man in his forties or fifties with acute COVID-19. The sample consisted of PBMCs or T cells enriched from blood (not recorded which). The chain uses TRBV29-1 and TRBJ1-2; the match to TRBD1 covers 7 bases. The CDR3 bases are TGCAGCGTTTCCGGGACAGAGTATGGCTACACCTTC. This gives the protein CSVSGTEYGYTF.